The present TCR beta chain was sequenced within a study of CD8 T cells in Susac syndrome. Reverse transcription of about 0.5 to 1 ug RNA used random hexamers. TCRdb fed the immunoSEQ multiplex PCR reads into MiXCR, producing one record per CDR3 protein. Of 140,000 or so distinct CDR3 sequences listed, around 96% are singletons. This CDR3 region has 12 residues. The V end was cut by 8 bases, the J end by 9 bases, with 11 bases between. CDR1 is MDHEN and CDR2 is SYDVKM in the germline V gene. The sample taken for sequencing was CD4+ T cells from PBMCs. The chain couples TRBV28 to TRBJ1-6; D is uncertain. The receptor comes from a human donor with multiple sclerosis. The CDR3 is CASSVGTSPLHF. The CDR3 DNA is TGTGCCAGCTCAGTTGGTACTTCACCCCTCCACTTT. The complete variable domain, with remaining parts taken from reference TRBV28 and TRBJ1-6, reads DVKVTQSSRYLVKRTGEKVFLECVQDMDHENMFWYRQDPGLGLRLIYFSYDVKMKEKGDIPEGYSVSREKKERFSLILESASTNQTSMYLCASSVGTSPLHFGNGTRLTVT.